These 8 T cell receptor beta chains were all obtained from the same sample, sequenced in a study of T cell responses to AZD1222 COVID-19 vaccine. The data were produced by immunoSEQ multiplex PCR, yet TCRdb's version contains in-frame clones alone and is incomplete. The sample holds roughly 170,000 clones; 85% to 90% are singletons and the top ten take roughly 0.49%. The sample was peripheral blood, taken on day 0 of AZD1222 vaccination. The receptors shown here come from an adult in good health.

V and J are TRBV5-1 and TRBJ2-7; 13 bases fit TRBD2. The CDR3 length is 17 residues. V gave up 0 bases and J gave up 6 bases; unmatched junction bases: 9. Germline V gene sequence: CDR1 SGHRS, CDR2 YFSETQ. The CDR3 region is CASSLVGLAGEAGEQYF. CDR3 coding DNA: TGCGCCAGCAGCTTGGTCGGACTAGCGGGAGAGGCTGGCGAGCAGTACTTC. The whole variable domain, remainder taken from reference TRBV5-1 and TRBJ2-7, is KAGVTQTPRYLIKTRGQQVTLSCSPISGHRSVSWYQQTPGQGLQFLFEYFSETQRNKGNFPGRFSGRQFSNSRSEMNVSTLELGDSALYLCASSLVGLAGEAGEQYFGPGTRLTVT.

This chain links TRBV9 with TRBJ2-3; 10 positions match TRBD2. Germline CDR1 is SGDLS and CDR2 is YYNGEE. Unmatched junction bases numbered 3, after V lost 3 bases and J lost 2 bases. The CDR3 is made up of 15 amino acids. The DNA of the CDR3 is TGTGCCAGCAGCGCCCTAGCGGGGGCCACAGATACGCAGTATTTT. Translation: CASSALAGATDTQYF.

This chain links TRBV20-1 with TRBJ2-1; D remains unclear. CDR1 and CDR2 from the germline V gene are DFQATT and SNEGSKA (reference sequence). Trimming cost V 3 bases and J 0 bases, with 12 bases left between them. CDR3 length: 15 amino acids. Here the CDR3 DNA reads TGCAGTGCTAGTTCCGGGTCGAGCTCCTACAATGAGCAGTTCTTC. Translation: CSASSGSSSYNEQFF.

This clone was detected a few times. The chain recombines TRBV15 with TRBJ2-5; D not resolved. The CDR3 totals 14 residues. From germline, CDR1 is LNHNV and CDR2 YYDKDF (reference sequence). Between the trimmed V and J ends, which lost 3 bases and 0 bases, there was a span of 8 bases. This CDR3 reads CATSRGGHQETQYF. In nucleotides, the CDR3 is TGTGCCACCAGCAGGGGTGGCCACCAAGAGACCCAGTACTTC.

The genes are TRBV5-6 and TRBJ1-4; 7 nucleotides align to TRBD1. Looked up from germline, CDR1 is SGHDT and CDR2 is YYEEEE. This CDR3 is 12 amino acids long. V lost 2 bases, J lost 14 bases, and 6 bases stayed unmatched. The CDR3 reads CASSFASGGLFF. CDR3 nucleotide sequence: TGTGCCAGCAGCTTCGCGTCAGGGGGGCTGTTTTTT.

This CDR3 reads CSVGAGWPQHF. The CDR3, as DNA: TGCAGCGTTGGGGCGGGCTGGCCCCAGCATTTT. This chain joins TRBV29-1 and TRBJ1-5; D not certain. This CDR3 is built from 11 residues. CDR1 and CDR2 from the germline V gene are SQVTM and ANQGSEA. Trimming left V 4 bases short and J 9 bases short, with 10 bases between. Full variable domain (outside the CDR3, taken from reference TRBV29-1 and TRBJ1-5): SAVISQKPSRDICQRGTSLTIQCQVDSQVTMMFWYRQQPGQSLTLIATANQGSEATYESGFVIDKFPISRPNLTFSTLTVSNMSPEDSSIYLCSVGAGWPQHFGDGTRLSIL.

This chain joins TRBV3-1 (or the pseudogene TRBV3-2) and TRBJ2-1; perhaps D is TRBD1 or TRBD2 (5 bases each). CDR1 and CDR2 (germline): LGHDT, YNNKEL (reference sequence). V shed 5 bases and J shed 8 bases, with 16 bases lying between them. The CDR3 has 14 amino acids. Written as DNA, the CDR3 is TGTGCCAGCAGCTCCGCCGGGGCCATCGATGAGCAGTTCTTC. Amino acid sequence: CASSSAGAIDEQFF.

The chain employs TRBV5-1 and TRBJ2-5; 11 nucleotides line up with TRBD2. CDR3 length equals 16 residues. The ends lost 3 bases at V and 4 bases at J; junction bases unmatched: 8. Germline loops: CDR1 SGHRS, CDR2 YFSETQ. CDR3 region: CASSSPSGGNSETQYF. Here the CDR3 DNA reads TGCGCCAGCAGCTCTCCTAGCGGGGGGAACTCAGAGACCCAGTACTTC.